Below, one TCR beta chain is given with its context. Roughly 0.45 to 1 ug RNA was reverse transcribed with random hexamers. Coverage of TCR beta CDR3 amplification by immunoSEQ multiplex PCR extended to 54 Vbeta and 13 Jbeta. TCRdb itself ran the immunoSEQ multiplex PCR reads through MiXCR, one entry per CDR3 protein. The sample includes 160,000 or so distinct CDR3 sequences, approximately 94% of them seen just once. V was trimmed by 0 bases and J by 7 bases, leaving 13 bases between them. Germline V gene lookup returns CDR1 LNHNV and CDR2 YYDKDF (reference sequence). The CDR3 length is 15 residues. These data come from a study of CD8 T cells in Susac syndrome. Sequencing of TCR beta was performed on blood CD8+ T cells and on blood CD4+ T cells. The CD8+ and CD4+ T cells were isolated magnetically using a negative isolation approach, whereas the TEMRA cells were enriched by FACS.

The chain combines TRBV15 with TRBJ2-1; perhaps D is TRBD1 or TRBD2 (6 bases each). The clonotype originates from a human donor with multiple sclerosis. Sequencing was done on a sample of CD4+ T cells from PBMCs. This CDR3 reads CATSREGGIGNEQFF. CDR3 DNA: TGTGCCACCAGCAGAGAAGGGGGGATAGGGAATGAGCAGTTCTTC.